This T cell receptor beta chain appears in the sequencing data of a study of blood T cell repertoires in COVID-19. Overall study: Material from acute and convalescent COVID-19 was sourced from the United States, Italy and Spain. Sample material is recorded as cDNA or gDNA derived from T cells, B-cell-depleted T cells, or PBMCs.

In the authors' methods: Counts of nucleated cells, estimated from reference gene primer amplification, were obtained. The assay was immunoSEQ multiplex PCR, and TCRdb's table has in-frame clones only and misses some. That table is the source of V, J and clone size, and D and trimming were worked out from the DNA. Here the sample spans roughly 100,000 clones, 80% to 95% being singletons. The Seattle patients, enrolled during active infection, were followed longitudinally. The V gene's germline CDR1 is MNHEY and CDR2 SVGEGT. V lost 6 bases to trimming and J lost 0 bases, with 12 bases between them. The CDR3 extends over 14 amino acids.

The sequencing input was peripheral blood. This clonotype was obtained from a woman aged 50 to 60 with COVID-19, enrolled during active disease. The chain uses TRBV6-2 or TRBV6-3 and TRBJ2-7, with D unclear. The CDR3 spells CASRPLLPSYEQYF. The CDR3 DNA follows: TGTGCCAGCAGGCCTCTGCTACCCTCCTACGAGCAGTACTTC.